This T cell receptor (beta chain) originates from a study of cytomegalovirus exposure and HLA in healthy donors. CDR1 is SGHRS and CDR2 is YFSETQ in the germline V gene. The CDR3 consists of 19 residues. With 5 bases removed from V and 10 bases from J, the gap between germline ends came to 34 bases. Concerning this clone itself: No antigen is known for it.

General observations from the study: A later analysis linked a missense variant in DCLRE1C to the trimming of TCR beta V and J genes.

In the PCR, 60 Vbeta and 13 Jbeta primers were used. TCRdb keeps only in-frame clones here, not all; method: immunoSEQ multiplex PCR. The profile covers around 150,000 clones, with about four fifths appearing a single time and 2.8% taken by the ten largest. The TCR comes from a male donor in good health and CMV-seronegative. The source material was PBMCs. The chain employs TRBV5-1 and TRBJ2-1; D perhaps matches TRBD2 (7 bases). CDR3: CASRRPQTRIAGAPGEQFF. CDR3 DNA sequence: TGCGCCAGCAGACGGCCCCAGACTCGGATCGCGGGGGCCCCAGGGGAGCAGTTCTTC.